A single sample is the source of the 32 T cell receptor beta chains below, sequenced in a study of blood T cell repertoires in COVID-19. TCRdb's copy holds only in-frame clones and misses some; the assay was immunoSEQ multiplex PCR. The sample yields about 190,000 clones, approximately 78% seen once. The sequencing sample was made of peripheral blood. The origin of the receptors is a woman aged 80 or over with active or convalescent COVID-19.

This clone appeared a few times. The DNA of the CDR3 is TGTGCCAGCAGCTCCCAATCAGGGGGTAATGAAAAACTGTTTTTT. Translated: CASSSQSGGNEKLFF. The V gene is TRBV7-9, the J gene TRBJ1-4; TRBD1 aligns across 7 bases. CDR1 and CDR2 (germline): SEHNR, FQNEAQ (reference sequence). CDR3 length equals 15 residues. With 4 bases clipped from V and 4 bases from J, the junction kept 6 bases outside the gene matches.

This clone was seen more than once but under ten times. The CDR3 protein is CASSPDRQETQYF. The CDR3 DNA reads as TGTGCCAGCAGCCCGGACAGGCAAGAGACCCAGTACTTC. The genes are TRBV3-1 (or the pseudogene TRBV3-2) and TRBJ2-5; 7 positions agree with TRBD1. CDR1 and CDR2 from the germline V gene are LGHDT and YNNKEL (reference sequence). The CDR3 is 13 residues long. J was trimmed by 2 bases and V by 4 bases; bases with no gene match: 1.

The chain is built from TRBV6-5 and TRBJ1-3; 7 bases line up with TRBD1. CDR1 MNHEY and CDR2 SVGAGI come from the germline V gene. The CDR3 consists of 14 residues. J lost 3 bases, V lost 6 bases, and 5 bases had no gene match. In DNA, the CDR3 is TGTGCCAGCAGCCGGACAGGCCTTGGAAACACCATATATTTT. Its translation: CASSRTGLGNTIYF.

V gene TRBV27 combines with J gene TRBJ1-2; no clear D gene. CDR1 is MNHEY and CDR2 is SMNVEV in the germline V gene (reference sequence). V was cut by 3 bases and J by 4 bases, with 15 bases left in between. The CDR3 length is 15 residues. For the CDR3, the DNA is TGTGCCAGCAGTTTGACACGGCCGTCGATCTATGGCTACACCTTC. Its protein is CASSLTRPSIYGYTF.

This sequence joins TRBV3-1 (or the pseudogene TRBV3-2) and TRBJ1-2; D remains ambiguous. The CDR3 covers 14 residues. Between the trimmed V and J ends, which lost 2 bases and 7 bases, there was a span of 14 bases. The germline V gene encodes CDR1 LGHDT and CDR2 YNNKEL (reference sequence). The CDR3, as DNA: TGTGCCAGCAGCCAAACGGAGGCAGTCGCTGGCTACACCTTC. Translation: CASSQTEAVAGYTF.

This clone showed up just a few times. This chain connects TRBV12-3 or TRBV12-4 to TRBJ2-7; D remains unclear. The CDR3 contains 13 residues. Trimming left V 1 base short and J 0 bases short, with 4 bases between. CDR3 nucleotides: TGTGCCAGCAGTTTAGACAGCTCCTACGAGCAGTACTTC. It codes for CASSLDSSYEQYF.

The rearrangement uses TRBV6-5 and TRBJ2-7, with 8 bases fitting TRBD1. Germline values: CDR1 MNHEY, CDR2 SVGAGI. V lost 2 bases to trimming and J lost 5 bases; unmatched junction nucleotides: 2. This CDR3 region has 13 residues. The CDR3 DNA follows: TGTGCCAGCAGTTACGTGGACAGGGACGAGCAGTACTTC. It translates to CASSYVDRDEQYF.

This sequence joins TRBV2 and TRBJ1-2, with D uncertain. The ends were cut back, 4 bases at V and 0 bases at J, with 6 bases in the middle. The CDR3 has 13 residues. Germline V CDR1 and CDR2: SNHLY, FYNNEI. CDR3 protein: CASSGVANYGYTF. CDR3 sequence (DNA): TGTGCCAGCAGTGGCGTAGCTAACTATGGCTACACCTTC.

The rearrangement joins TRBV5-8 to TRBJ1-5; 8 nucleotides match TRBD1. The V gene end was trimmed by 0 bases and the J gene end by 5 bases; junction bases not matched to a gene: 4. The length of the CDR3 is 15 residues. CDR1 SGHTS and CDR2 YDEGEE come from the germline V gene. The CDR3 is CASSLARGRDQPQHF. The CDR3 DNA reads TGTGCCAGCAGCTTGGCCAGGGGGCGAGATCAGCCCCAGCATTTT.

The CDR3 coding sequence is TGTGCCAGCAGCAAGACAGAAAACACTGAAGCTTTCTTT. Amino acids: CASSKTENTEAFF. The chain combines TRBV5-6 with TRBJ1-1; D may be TRBD1 (5 bases). This CDR3 has 13 residues. CDR1 and CDR2 (germline): SGHDT, YYEEEE. Trimming took off 4 bases at V and 2 bases at J, with 9 bases between the two ends. Using reference TRBV5-6 and TRBJ1-1 for the parts outside the CDR3, the full variable domain is DAGVTQSPTHLIKTRGQQVTLRCSPKSGHDTVSWYQQALGQGPQFIFQYYEEEERQRGNFPDRFSGHQFPNYSSELNVNALLLGDSALYLCASSKTENTEAFFGQGTRLTVV.

This rearrangement joins TRBV3-1 (or the pseudogene TRBV3-2) to TRBJ1-3; D call uncertain. V dropped 0 bases and J dropped 6 bases, with 12 bases sitting between them. The CDR3 loop spans 15 amino acids. Germline V gives CDR1 LGHDT, CDR2 YNNKEL (reference sequence). CDR3 coding DNA: TGTGCCAGCAGCCAAGACCTGAGGAAAGAAAACACCATATATTTT. This sequence encodes CASSQDLRKENTIYF.

V gene TRBV6-5 combines with J gene TRBJ1-2, with D unclear. With 6 bases removed from V and 2 bases from J, the gap between germline ends came to 16 bases. Germline lookup yields CDR1 MNHEY and CDR2 SVGAGI. CDR3 length: 15 amino acids. CDR3: CASSLSLSQNYGYTF. CDR3 bases: TGTGCCAGCAGCTTATCTTTGTCGCAGAACTATGGCTACACCTTC.

The rearrangement uses TRBV7-9 and TRBJ2-3, with 9 bases fitting TRBD2. Germline V gives CDR1 SEHNR, CDR2 FQNEAQ (reference sequence). The CDR3 is 16 residues long. Germline trimming cut 7 bases from V and 3 bases from J; bases unmatched to any gene: 11. In DNA form, the CDR3 reads TGTGCCAGCACCCGAGATGCGGGGGGGTGGACAGATACGCAGTATTTT. It translates to CASTRDAGGWTDTQYF.

This clone was recorded only once. V gene TRBV6-5 combines with J gene TRBJ2-1; D might be TRBD1 (6 bases). CDR1 is MNHEY and CDR2 is SVGAGI in the germline V gene. The germline V and J ends were trimmed by 0 bases and 7 bases, with 16 bases remaining between them. The CDR3 consists of 16 residues. The CDR3 loop is CASSYSGGLVGNEQFF. CDR3 DNA sequence: TGTGCCAGCAGTTACTCTGGGGGCTTGGTCGGTAATGAGCAGTTCTTC.

The chain carries TRBV19 and TRBJ2-1; TRBD1 is a possible D gene (7 bases). CDR3 length equals 15 residues. Trimming took 3 bases from V and 4 from J, leaving 13 bases between them. CDR1 is LNHDA and CDR2 is SQIVND in the germline V gene (reference sequence). The CDR3 region is CASSIRRGLYNEQFF. The DNA for the CDR3 is TGTGCCAGTAGTATTAGGAGGGGGCTGTACAATGAGCAGTTCTTC.

The rearrangement links TRBV28 to TRBJ2-3, with 11 nucleotides matching TRBD1. In germline, CDR1 is MDHEN, CDR2 SYDVKM. This CDR3 is built from 16 residues. V dropped 5 bases and J dropped 2; count of bases not matched to a gene: 6. The CDR3 region has the DNA TGTGCCAGCAGTCCCTTGGGACAGGGGGACACAGATACGCAGTATTTT. Amino acids: CASSPLGQGDTDTQYF.

This rearrangement joins TRBV7-9 to TRBJ1-6; 7 bases agree with TRBD1. CDR3 length: 16 amino acids. Germline V CDR1 and CDR2: SEHNR, FQNEAQ (reference sequence). J was trimmed by 10 bases and V by 5 bases; bases with no gene match: 14. For the CDR3, the DNA is TGTGCCAGCAGCCCAGCATCGCAGGGGGGATGGTCACCCCTCCACTTT. Encoded protein: CASSPASQGGWSPLHF.

The rearrangement uses TRBV6-4 and TRBJ1-2; 10 bases line up with TRBD1. The CDR3 contains 18 residues. V lost 9 bases to trimming and J lost 3 bases; unmatched junction nucleotides: 19. The germline CDR1 and CDR2 sequences are MRHNA and SNTAGT. Here the CDR3 reads CASPLGRTGGLRDYGYTF. CDR3 nucleotides: TGTGCCAGTCCCCTCGGAAGGACAGGGGGTTTACGGGACTATGGCTACACCTTC.

J is TRBJ2-1 and V is TRBV7-2, with 8 bases fitting TRBD1. The J segment lost 5 bases and the V segment lost 3 bases, leaving 3 bases of the junction unmatched. Germline CDR1 SGHTA, CDR2 FQGNSA. The CDR3 totals 14 residues. Here the CDR3 reads CASSLWGQDNEQFF. Here the CDR3 DNA reads TGTGCCAGCAGCTTGTGGGGACAGGACAATGAGCAGTTCTTC.

Turning to this clone: Other nucleotide sequences in the sample specify the same CDR3. This chain uses TRBV29-1 with TRBJ1-1; TRBD1 matches 8 bases. The CDR3 is 12 amino acids. Germline CDR1 SQVTM, CDR2 ANQGSEA. V dropped 5 bases and J dropped 5; count of bases not matched to a gene: 4. The CDR3 DNA sequence: TGCAGCGTTAACAGGGGGGGGACTGAAGCTTTCTTT. It codes for CSVNRGGTEAFF. The entire variable domain, with the rest obtained from reference TRBV29-1 and TRBJ1-1, is as follows: SAVISQKPSRDICQRGTSLTIQCQVDSQVTMMFWYRQQPGQSLTLIATANQGSEATYESGFVIDKFPISRPNLTFSTLTVSNMSPEDSSIYLCSVNRGGTEAFFGQGTRLTVV.

V usage is TRBV29-1 and J usage is TRBJ1-3; no definite D call. The CDR3 contains 14 residues. The germline V gene encodes CDR1 SQVTM and CDR2 ANQGSEA. V lost 6 bases to trimming and J lost 3 bases, with 15 bases between them. In DNA, the CDR3 is TGCAGCGTCAAAGTCGGAGGGATTGGAAACACCATATATTTT. Its protein product is CSVKVGGIGNTIYF.

The chain links TRBV9 to TRBJ2-5; D gene uncertain. CDR3 length equals 14 residues. Germline V CDR1 and CDR2: SGDLS, YYNGEE. Trimming removed 2 bases from V and 2 bases from J, with 10 bases in between. The CDR3 bases are TGTGCCAGCAGCGTGGGCTACGGACAAGAGACCCAGTACTTC. Residues: CASSVGYGQETQYF.

The V call is TRBV5-1, the J call TRBJ1-1; D gene uncertain. The germline V gene encodes CDR1 SGHRS and CDR2 YFSETQ. The CDR3 covers 13 residues. Trimming shortened V by 2 bases and J by 0 bases, and 5 bases separated the two germline ends. CDR3 in amino acids: CASSFFMNTEAFF. The CDR3 DNA reads TGCGCCAGCAGCTTTTTTATGAACACTGAAGCTTTCTTT. Full variable domain (remainder filled in from reference TRBV5-1 and TRBJ1-1): KAGVTQTPRYLIKTRGQQVTLSCSPISGHRSVSWYQQTPGQGLQFLFEYFSETQRNKGNFPGRFSGRQFSNSRSEMNVSTLELGDSALYLCASSFFMNTEAFFGQGTRLTVV.

The chain couples TRBV28 to TRBJ1-5; D call uncertain. CDR1 and CDR2 (germline): MDHEN, SYDVKM. This CDR3 spans 12 amino acids. With 7 bases removed from V and 1 base from J, the gap between germline ends came to 5 bases. The CDR3 here is CASTPSNQPQHF. In DNA form, the CDR3 reads TGTGCCAGCACCCCGAGCAATCAGCCCCAGCATTTT.

The chain has TRBV4-1 and TRBJ1-1; no clear D gene. V gave up 1 base and J gave up 4 bases, with 16 bases separating them. This CDR3 has 16 residues. Per germline, CDR1 MGHRA and CDR2 YSYEKL. The CDR3 loop reads CASSQGYAERGTEAFF. The CDR3 coding sequence is TGCGCCAGCAGCCAAGGGTACGCGGAGCGAGGCACTGAAGCTTTCTTT.

The genes are TRBV15 and TRBJ2-7, with D perhaps matching TRBD1 (5 bases). CDR1 is LNHNV, CDR2 YYDKDF, per germline (reference sequence). V was pared by 5 bases and J by 6 bases, with 17 bases between. This CDR3 has 14 amino acids. Here the CDR3 DNA reads TGTGCCACCAGCGGGATCAGGGAAGGCTCCGAGCAGTACTTC. This codes for CATSGIREGSEQYF. Filled out from reference TRBV15 and TRBJ2-7, the complete variable domain reads DAMVIQNPRYQVTQFGKPVTLSCSQTLNHNVMYWYQQKSSQAPKLLFHYYDKDFNNEADTPDNFQSRRPNTSFCFLDIRSPGLGDTAMYLCATSGIREGSEQYFGPGTRLTVT.

V is TRBV18 and J is TRBJ1-2; D might be TRBD1 (6 bases). Trimming stripped 3 bases from V and 2 bases from J, with 7 bases between. The CDR3 has 13 residues. Per the germline V gene, CDR1 is KGHSH and CDR2 is LQKENI. DNA of the CDR3: TGTGCCAGCTCACCTCAGGGGAACTATGGCTACACCTTC. This sequence encodes CASSPQGNYGYTF.

The chain has TRBV4-1 and TRBJ1-2; 11 nucleotides align to TRBD1. V was clipped by 1 base and J by 4 bases; unmatched bases: 8. This CDR3 has 17 residues. CDR1 is MGHRA, CDR2 YSYEKL, per germline. CDR3 sequence: CASSQGTGGRAGYGYTF. Written as DNA, the CDR3 is TGCGCCAGCAGCCAAGGGACAGGGGGCCGGGCGGGCTATGGCTACACCTTC.

The chain is built from TRBV5-5 and TRBJ2-7; TRBD1 aligns across 9 bases. V lost 4 bases to trimming and J lost 6 bases; unmatched junction nucleotides: 8. Germline-derived CDR1 and CDR2 are SGHKS and YYEKEE (reference sequence). CDR3 length: 14 amino acids. The chain's CDR3 is CASSMGQGLGEQYF. For the CDR3, the DNA is TGTGCCAGCAGCATGGGACAGGGCTTAGGCGAGCAGTACTTC.

The chain links TRBV30 to TRBJ2-5; D is perhaps TRBD1 (5 bases). Germline-derived CDR1 and CDR2 are GTSNPN and SVGIG (reference sequence). The CDR3 covers 14 residues. Trimming removed 3 bases at V and 1 base at J, with 12 bases between. The CDR3 DNA reads as TGTGCCTGGAGAAACGCAGGGTTCCAAGAGACCCAGTACTTC. As protein: CAWRNAGFQETQYF.

The CDR3 nucleotides are TGTGCCACCAGTGAACAGGACGGAATCTATGGCTACACCTTC. The encoded protein is CATSEQDGIYGYTF. The chain carries TRBV24-1 and TRBJ1-2; possibly TRBD1 for D (5 bases). This CDR3 has 14 amino acids. CDR1 is KGHDR and CDR2 is SFDVKD in the germline V gene. Deletions cut 4 bases from V and 4 bases from J, with 12 bases between.

This chain connects TRBV5-1 to TRBJ2-7, with 9 bases aligning to TRBD1. Germline loops: CDR1 SGHRS, CDR2 YFSETQ. V was pared by 6 bases and J by 0 bases, with 4 bases of the junction left unmatched. The CDR3 is 14 residues long. The CDR3 coding sequence is TGCGCCAGCAAGGGACAGGGATTCTCCTACGAGCAGTACTTC. Translated, it gives CASKGQGFSYEQYF. The variable domain in full, completed from reference TRBV5-1 and TRBJ2-7, reads KAGVTQTPRYLIKTRGQQVTLSCSPISGHRSVSWYQQTPGQGLQFLFEYFSETQRNKGNFPGRFSGRQFSNSRSEMNVSTLELGDSALYLCASKGQGFSYEQYFGPGTRLTVT.